The 8 T cell receptor beta chains in this list originate from one sample, sequenced in a study of control samples from healthy donors and cancer patients (dated by TCRdb to 2018 to 2021). Libraries were constructed by the immunoSEQ multiplex PCR assay. The table was pulled from immuneACCESS by TCRdb, which kept in-frame rearrangements only. Such tables lose some clones; where checked, under half of the loss comes from unresolved V genes, and the rest has no known cause. Present in this sample are 60,000 to 70,000 clones, 84% of which were seen just once. Jointly, the top ten make up approximately 2.8% of the sample. The sample comprised PBMCs. The receptors come from a woman aged 45-60 years with lung cancer.

This clone is termed medium-sized. The J gene is TRBJ1-1, the V gene TRBV7-9; D remains unclear. The CDR3 contains 13 residues. The V gene lost 2 bases and the J gene lost 1 base, with 5 bases spanning the gap. The germline CDR1 and CDR2 sequences are SEHNR and FQNEAQ (reference sequence). CDR3 protein: CASSLIGNTEAFF. In DNA form, the CDR3 reads TGTGCCAGCAGCTTAATCGGGAACACTGAAGCTTTCTTT. Variable domain in full (rest from reference TRBV7-9 and TRBJ1-1): DTGVSQNPRHKITKRGQNVTFRCDPISEHNRLYWYRQTLGQGPEFLTYFQNEAQLEKSRLLSDRFSAERPKGSFSTLEIQRTEQGDSAMYLCASSLIGNTEAFFGQGTRLTVV.

Note on this clone: This sample also contains other DNA sequences that code for the same CDR3. The rearrangement uses TRBV6-2 or TRBV6-3 and TRBJ1-1; tentatively, D is TRBD1 (5 bases). Trimming shortened V by 0 bases and J by 1 base, and 6 bases separated the two germline ends. Germline V gene lookup returns CDR1 MNHEY and CDR2 SVGEGT. This CDR3 is built from 14 residues. DNA of the CDR3: TGTGCCAGCAGTTACTCGGGGGGGAACACTGAAGCTTTCTTT. This sequence encodes CASSYSGGNTEAFF.

This clone is medium-sized (0.01 to 0.1%) by share. The chain links TRBV6-5 to TRBJ1-2; 7 bases fit TRBD1. The CDR3 covers 12 residues. The germline V gene has CDR1 MNHEY and CDR2 SVGAGI. After removal of 6 bases from V and 3 bases from J, the junction contained 1 base not matched to a gene. The CDR3, as DNA: TGTGCCAGCAGCCAGGGGGACTATGGCTACACCTTC. It encodes CASSQGDYGYTF.

V and J are TRBV11-2 and TRBJ2-3; D is possibly TRBD1 or TRBD2 (6 bases each). CDR1 is SGHAT, CDR2 FQNNGV, per germline. CDR3 length equals 16 residues. Trimming removed 6 bases at V and 0 bases at J, with 16 bases between. The chain's CDR3 is CASRPRRGVSTDTQYF. CDR3 sequence (DNA): TGTGCCAGCAGGCCCCGAAGGGGGGTAAGCACAGATACGCAGTATTTT. The whole variable domain, remainder taken from reference TRBV11-2 and TRBJ2-3, is EAGVAQSPRYKIIEKRQSVAFWCNPISGHATLYWYQQILGQGPKLLIQFQNNGVVDDSQLPKDRFSAERLKGVDSTLKIQPAKLEDSAVYLCASRPRRGVSTDTQYFGPGTRLTVL.

This rearrangement joins TRBV24-1 to TRBJ2-1, with 9 bases that match TRBD1. Germline-derived CDR1 and CDR2 are KGHDR and SFDVKD. CDR3 length: 15 residues. Trimming cost V 6 bases and J 6 bases; bases outside gene matches: 8. The CDR3 bases are TGTGCCACCAGTTCCGGACAGGGGCCTATCAATGAGCAGTTCTTC. The encoded protein is CATSSGQGPINEQFF.

The V call is TRBV4-2, the J call TRBJ1-4, with 8 bases lining up with TRBD1. There are 17 residues in the CDR3. Trimming took 2 bases from V and 3 from J; bases not matched to a gene: 8. The germline V gene encodes CDR1 LGHNA and CDR2 YNFKEQ. This CDR3 reads CASSQSRQGTANEKLFF. CDR3 sequence (DNA): TGTGCCAGCAGCCAATCGAGACAGGGGACGGCTAATGAAAAACTGTTTTTT.

The chain couples TRBV5-6 to TRBJ2-2, with D unresolved. CDR3 length: 15 residues. Germline CDR1 is SGHDT and CDR2 is YYEEEE. V was shortened by 0 bases and J by 7 bases, with 13 bases between the two germline ends. As DNA, the CDR3 is TGTGCCAGCAGCTTGGGTACCACCCCCAGCGGGGAGCTGTTTTTT. This encodes CASSLGTTPSGELFF. Complete variable domain (other parts from reference TRBV5-6 and TRBJ2-2): DAGVTQSPTHLIKTRGQQVTLRCSPKSGHDTVSWYQQALGQGPQFIFQYYEEEERQRGNFPDRFSGHQFPNYSSELNVNALLLGDSALYLCASSLGTTPSGELFFGEGSRLTVL.

The chain couples TRBV30 to TRBJ1-2; the D gene is possibly TRBD1 (6 bases). Germline CDR1 is GTSNPN and CDR2 is SVGIG (reference sequence). Trimming took 0 bases from V and 7 from J, leaving 18 bases between them. This CDR3 spans 15 amino acids. CDR3 sequence (DNA): TGTGCCTGGAGTGTACCCGGAGAAGGGGGAGGTGGCTACACCTTC. Its translation: CAWSVPGEGGGGYTF.